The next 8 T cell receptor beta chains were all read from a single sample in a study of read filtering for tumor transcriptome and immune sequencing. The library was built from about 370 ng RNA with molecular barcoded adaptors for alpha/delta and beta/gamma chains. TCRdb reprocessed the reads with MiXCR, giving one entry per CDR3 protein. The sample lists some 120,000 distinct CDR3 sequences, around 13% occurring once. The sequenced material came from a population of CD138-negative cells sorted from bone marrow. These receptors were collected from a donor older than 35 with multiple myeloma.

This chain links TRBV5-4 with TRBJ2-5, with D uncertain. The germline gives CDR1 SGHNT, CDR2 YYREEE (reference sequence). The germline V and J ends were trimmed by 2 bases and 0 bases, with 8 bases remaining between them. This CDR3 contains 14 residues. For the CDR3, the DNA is TGTGCCAGCAGCTTAGAGGCGGACCAAGAGACCCAGTACTTC. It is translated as CASSLEADQETQYF.

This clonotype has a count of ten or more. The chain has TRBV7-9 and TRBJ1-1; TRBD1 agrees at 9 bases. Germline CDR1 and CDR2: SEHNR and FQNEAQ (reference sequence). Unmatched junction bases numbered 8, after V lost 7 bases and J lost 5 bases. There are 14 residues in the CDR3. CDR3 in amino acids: CASKQGDRETEAFF. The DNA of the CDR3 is TGTGCCAGCAAGCAAGGGGACAGGGAAACTGAAGCTTTCTTT. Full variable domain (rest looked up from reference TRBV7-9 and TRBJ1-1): DTGVSQNPRHKITKRGQNVTFRCDPISEHNRLYWYRQTLGQGPEFLTYFQNEAQLEKSRLLSDRFSAERPKGSFSTLEIQRTEQGDSAMYLCASKQGDRETEAFFGQGTRLTVV.

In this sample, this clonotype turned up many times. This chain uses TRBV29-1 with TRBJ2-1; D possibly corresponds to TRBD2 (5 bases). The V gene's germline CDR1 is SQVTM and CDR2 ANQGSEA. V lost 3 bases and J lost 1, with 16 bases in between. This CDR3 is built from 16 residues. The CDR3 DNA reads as TGCAGCGTTGATCGGCCAGCGGCCCCGTCCTACAATGAGCAGTTCTTC. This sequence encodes CSVDRPAAPSYNEQFF.

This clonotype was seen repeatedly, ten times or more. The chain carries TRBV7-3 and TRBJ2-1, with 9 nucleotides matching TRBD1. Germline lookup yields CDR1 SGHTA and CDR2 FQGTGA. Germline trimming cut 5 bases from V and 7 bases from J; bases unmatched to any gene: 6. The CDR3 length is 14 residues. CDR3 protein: CASSPGGQGNEQFF. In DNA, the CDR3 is TGTGCCAGCAGCCCCGGGGGACAGGGTAATGAGCAGTTCTTC.

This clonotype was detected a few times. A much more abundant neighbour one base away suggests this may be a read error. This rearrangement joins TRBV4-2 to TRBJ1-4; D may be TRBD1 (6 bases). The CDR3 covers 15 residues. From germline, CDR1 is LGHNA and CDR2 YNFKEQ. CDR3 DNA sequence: TGTGCCAGCAGCCAAGATCGGAGGGGGAATGAAAAACCGTTTTTT. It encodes CASSQDRRGNEKPFF.

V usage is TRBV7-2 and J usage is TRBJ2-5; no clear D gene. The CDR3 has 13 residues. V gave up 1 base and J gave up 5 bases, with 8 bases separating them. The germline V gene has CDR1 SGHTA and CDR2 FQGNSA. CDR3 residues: CASSLVVMETQYF. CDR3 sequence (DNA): TGTGCCAGCAGCTTAGTGGTCATGGAGACCCAGTACTTC.

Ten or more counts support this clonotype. This chain's CDR3 is CASSPRGQGGTGELFF. As DNA, the CDR3 is TGTGCCAGCAGTCCCAGGGGACAGGGAGGTACCGGGGAGCTGTTTTTT. The chain carries TRBV6-2 or TRBV6-3 and TRBJ2-2; 9 nucleotides agree with TRBD1. The CDR3 sequence is 16 residues long. V shed 5 bases and J 5 bases; nucleotides not matched to a gene: 9. The germline V gene has CDR1 MNHEY and CDR2 SVGEGT.

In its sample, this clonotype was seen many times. The CDR3 nucleotides are TGTGCCAGCAGTGAATGGTCAGGGGATTACATCGCGAACACTGAAGCTTTCTTT. This translates into CASSEWSGDYIANTEAFF. V gene TRBV6-1 combines with J gene TRBJ1-1; D is possibly TRBD1 (6 bases). V lost 2 bases to trimming and J lost 1 base, with 20 bases between them. Germline V gene lookup returns CDR1 MNHNS and CDR2 SASEGT. The CDR3 spans 18 residues.